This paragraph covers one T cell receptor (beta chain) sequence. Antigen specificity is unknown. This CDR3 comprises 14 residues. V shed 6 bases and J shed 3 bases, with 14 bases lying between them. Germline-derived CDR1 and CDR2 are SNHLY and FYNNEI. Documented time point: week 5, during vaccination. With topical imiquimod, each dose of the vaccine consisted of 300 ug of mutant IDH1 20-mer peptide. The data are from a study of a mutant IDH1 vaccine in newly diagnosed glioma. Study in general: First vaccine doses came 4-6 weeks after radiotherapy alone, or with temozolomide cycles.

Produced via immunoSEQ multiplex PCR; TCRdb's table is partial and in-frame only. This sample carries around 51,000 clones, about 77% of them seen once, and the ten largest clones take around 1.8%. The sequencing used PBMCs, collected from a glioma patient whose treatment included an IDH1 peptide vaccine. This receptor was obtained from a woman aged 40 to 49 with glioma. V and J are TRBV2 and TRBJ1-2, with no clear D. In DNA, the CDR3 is TGTGCCAGCAGGACCCCAGAATGGGACTATGGCTACACCTTC. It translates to CASRTPEWDYGYTF. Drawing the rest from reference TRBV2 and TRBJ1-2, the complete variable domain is EPEVTQTPSHQVTQMGQEVILRCVPISNHLYFYWYRQILGQKVEFLVSFYNNEISEKSEIFDDQFSVERPDGSNFTLKIRSTKLEDSAMYFCASRTPEWDYGYTFGSGTRLTVV.